The 2 T cell receptor beta chains presented below share a single source sample, sequenced in a study of response to subunit inactivated influenza vaccine. TCRdb re-analysed the RT-PCR reads in MiXCR, keeping a single row per CDR3 protein. Among a few hundred thousand distinct CDR3 sequences listed, about 12% were seen once. This sample comprised non-naive T cells sorted from PBMCs, obtained around 14 days before vaccination. The receptors here all came from a man aged 45 to 65 who received an inactivated influenza vaccine.

The CDR3 nucleotides are TGTGCCAGCCAAGCCAGGGGACTCCCACCCAACACTGAAGCTTTCTTT. Translation gives CASQARGLPPNTEAFF. This chain uses TRBV6-2 or TRBV6-3 with TRBJ1-1; TRBD1 is a possible D gene (6 bases). The V and J ends lost 8 bases and 2 bases respectively, with 21 bases between them. The V gene's germline CDR1 is MNHEY and CDR2 SVGEGT. This CDR3 has 16 residues.

The DNA for the CDR3 is TGTGCCAGCAGTGCCCTGGACGGGCACTATGGCTACACCTTC. Protein: CASSALDGHYGYTF. This chain connects TRBV27 to TRBJ1-2; D unclear. Trimming shortened V by 5 bases and J by 3 bases, and 13 bases separated the two germline ends. CDR3 length: 14 residues. The germline gives CDR1 MNHEY, CDR2 SMNVEV (reference sequence).